This T cell receptor beta chain was retrieved from a study of CD8 T cells in ankylosing spondylitis. The study, taken as a whole, reports: Among TCR beta sequences, a motif of several highly homologous variants appeared characteristic of ankylosing spondylitis blood. Clones linked to disease, bearing a CD8+ phenotype, were relatively rare in peripheral blood.

This clonotype turned up a few times. The antigen is not known. A single record per CDR3 protein comes from TCRdb applying MiXCR to the 5' RACE reads. The sample has roughly 440,000 distinct CDR3 sequences, 15% to 20% seen once. V lost 4 bases to trimming and J lost 10 bases; unmatched junction nucleotides: 18. Germline V gene lookup returns CDR1 SGHTA and CDR2 FQGNSA. This CDR3 region has 17 residues. V is TRBV7-2 and J is TRBJ2-1; 8 bases map to TRBD1. The clonotype was recovered from a male donor with ankylosing spondylitis. Sequenced material: blood, either unsorted or a sorted T cell fraction (not recorded which). The CDR3, as DNA: TGTGCCAGCAGCTCCTGGCTTGGGCAGGGACAGGACGTAGAGCAGTTCTTC. This translates into CASSSWLGQGQDVEQFF.